The subject of this entry is one T cell receptor (beta chain). Its antigen is as yet unknown. A much larger clone differs from this one at a single base, so this may be a read error. Individual cDNA molecules received unique molecular identifiers during library preparation. MiXCR was run by TCRdb on the 5' RACE reads, yielding one entry per CDR3 protein. The profile shows roughly 53,000 distinct CDR3 sequences, about 10% of them singletons. The sample comes from a study of early T cells in non-severe SARS-CoV-2 infection. Study as a whole: Sequenced bulk RNA came from whole blood that was unsorted, and chains were unpaired. Study results and limitations: VDJdb-based matching was biased toward anti-spike CD8 responses and missed private and CD4 specificities.

The length of the CDR3 is 15 residues. Germline loops: CDR1 SGDLS, CDR2 YYNGEE. The specimen was whole blood. This clonotype originated in an adult who was a healthcare worker with PCR-confirmed SARS-CoV-2 infection or an uninfected control (not recorded which). This chain connects TRBV9 to TRBJ2-7; D possibly corresponds to TRBD1 (5 bases). In DNA form, the CDR3 reads TGTGCCAGCAGCGTAGGAGGACACGGATCCTACGAGCAGAACTTC. Translated: CASSVGGHGSYEQNF.